These 19 T cell receptor beta chains were all obtained from the same sample, sequenced in a study of Graves' ophthalmopathy and Graves' hyperthyroidism. Beta-chain TCR CDR3 regions were amplified from RNA transcripts. Amplification began with first-round RT-PCR using HTBI primers, then second-round multiplex PCR was performed. TCRdb analysed the multiplex PCR reads with MiXCR anew, one entry per CDR3 protein. The sample records tens of thousands of distinct CDR3 sequences, less than 65% being singletons. The specimen sequenced was peripheral blood. The receptors were gathered from an adult woman with Graves' ophthalmopathy.

The V call is TRBV20-1, the J call TRBJ2-1; TRBD1 matches 9 bases. The germline CDR1 and CDR2 sequences are DFQATT and SNEGSKA (reference sequence). The CDR3 covers 12 residues. CDR3 in DNA: TGCAGCTCCCCGACCGGGACAGGGGAGCAGTTCTTC. It codes for CSSPTGTGEQFF.

Concerning this clonotype itself: As the CDR3 is not closed by the conserved phenylalanine or tryptophan, this likely results from a read error. The chain couples TRBV11-2 to TRBJ2-1; 7 positions match TRBD2. The CDR3 sequence is 14 residues long. Germline assignment: CDR1 SGHAT and CDR2 FQNNGV. V was pared by 6 bases and J by 4 bases, with 6 bases of the junction left unmatched. CDR3 sequence: CASSLGGSYNEQFL. CDR3 in DNA: TGTGCCAGCAGTTTGGGCGGGAGTTACAATGAGCAGTTCCTC.

The chain uses TRBV5-1 and TRBJ2-3, with a weak D call TRBD2 (6 bases). The CDR3 covers 14 residues. Trimming took off 2 bases at V and 12 bases at J, with 19 bases between the two ends. Germline-derived CDR1 and CDR2 are SGHRS and YFSETQ. CDR3 DNA sequence: TGCGCCAGCAGCTTTGGGCAGGGAGGTGGCGATCAGTATTTT. It specifies CASSFGQGGGDQYF.

The V and J genes are TRBV6-4 and TRBJ1-2, with 7 bases matching TRBD1. The CDR3 extends over 16 amino acids. Germline trimming cut 3 bases from V and 5 bases from J; bases unmatched to any gene: 12. Per the germline V gene, CDR1 is MRHNA and CDR2 is SNTAGT. In DNA form, the CDR3 reads TGTGCCAGCAGTGAAAAACGGGGGACAGCGCTTTATGGCTACACCTTC. This translates into CASSEKRGTALYGYTF.

This clonotype was observed many times. The rearrangement uses TRBV6-6 and TRBJ2-3, with D maybe TRBD2 (5 bases). The CDR3 consists of 13 residues. Trimming took off 8 bases at V and 0 bases at J, with 9 bases between the two ends. CDR1 MNHNY and CDR2 SVGAGI come from the germline V gene (reference sequence). The CDR3 region is CASGGPSTDTQYF. Written as DNA, the CDR3 is TGTGCCAGCGGCGGGCCAAGCACAGATACGCAGTATTTT.

The genes are TRBV10-1 and TRBJ2-1; 8 bases are a match to TRBD1. Looked up from germline, CDR1 is WNHNN and CDR2 is SYGVQD (reference sequence). The CDR3 sequence is 17 residues long. V lost 3 bases and J lost 4; bases outside the gene matches: 11. CDR3 sequence: CASSDFGQGPVYNEQFF. DNA of the CDR3: TGCGCCAGCAGTGATTTTGGACAGGGACCCGTGTACAATGAGCAGTTCTTC.

This chain joins TRBV6-5 and TRBJ2-5; D tentatively reads TRBD1 or TRBD2 (5 bases each). This CDR3 comprises 16 residues. The V gene's germline CDR1 is MNHEY and CDR2 SVGAGI. Trimming removed 2 bases from V and 5 bases from J, with 18 bases in between. The CDR3 coding sequence is TGTGCCAGCAGTTACACCACCGGGACCAGGGACGAGACCCAGTACTTC. It codes for CASSYTTGTRDETQYF.

There are many counts of this clonotype. The V gene is TRBV6-6, the J gene TRBJ2-7, with D possibly matching TRBD1 (7 bases). The CDR3 has 13 residues. Trimming removed 6 bases at V and 6 bases at J, with 15 bases between. Germline values: CDR1 MNHNY, CDR2 SVGAGI (reference sequence). The CDR3 bases are TGTGCCAGCAGCGGAGGGGGCTCGGGCGAGCAGTACTTC. It yields the protein CASSGGGSGEQYF.

V is TRBV20-1 and J is TRBJ2-1, with a tentative D call TRBD2 (5 bases). The length of the CDR3 is 12 residues. Germline V gives CDR1 DFQATT, CDR2 SNEGSKA (reference sequence). The V and J ends lost 7 bases and 2 bases respectively, with 9 bases between them. The CDR3 DNA reads as TGCAGTGGTCCGGGAACCTACAATGAGCAGTTCTTC. Residues: CSGPGTYNEQFF.

This clonotype was recorded many times. Given a much more abundant clone one base away, this may be a read error. The chain is built from TRBV9 and TRBJ2-1, with D possibly TRBD2 on 5 matching bases. Germline CDR1 is SGDLS and CDR2 is YYNGEE. V was shortened by 4 bases and J by 0 bases, with 14 bases between the two germline ends. The CDR3 spans 16 residues. The chain's CDR3 is CASSLPAGISYNEQFF. Written as DNA, the CDR3 is TGTGCCAGCAGCCTCCCGGCGGGCATCTCCTACAATGAGCAGTTCTTC.

The chain links TRBV6-2 or TRBV6-3 to TRBJ1-3; possibly TRBD1 for D (5 bases). Germline values: CDR1 MNHEY, CDR2 SVGEGT. This CDR3 has 16 residues. Trimming took off 8 bases at V and 9 bases at J, with 26 bases between the two ends. The CDR3 nucleotides read TGTGCCAGCTACACCCCATTAGCGGGACGTCCGGGCACCATATATTTT. Translated: CASYTPLAGRPGTIYF.

This rearrangement joins TRBV6-1 to TRBJ2-2; maybe TRBD2 (7 bases). Germline V lookup: CDR1 MNHNS, CDR2 SASEGT. The CDR3 is 14 residues long. V lost 3 bases to trimming and J lost 7 bases, with 12 bases between them. CDR3 coding DNA: TGTGCCAGCAGTGACACCGGGGGGCGCGGGGAGCTGTTTTTT. Translated: CASSDTGGRGELFF.

There are many counts of this clonotype. This sequence joins TRBV30 and TRBJ2-1; D is uncertain. The V end lost 0 bases, the J end lost 14 bases, and 17 bases lay between the germline ends. This CDR3 has 13 residues. Per germline, CDR1 GTSNPN and CDR2 SVGIG (reference sequence). Here the CDR3 reads CAWSVGKLPKKFF. CDR3 nucleotides: TGTGCCTGGAGTGTAGGAAAGCTCCCCAAGAAGTTCTTC. Filled out from reference TRBV30 and TRBJ2-1, the complete variable domain reads SQTIHQWPATLVQPVGSPLSLECTVEGTSNPNLYWYRQAAGRGLQLLFYSVGIGQISSEVPQNLSASRPQDRQFILSSKKLLLSDSGFYLCAWSVGKLPKKFFGPGTRLTVL.

A few counts support this clonotype. The chain couples TRBV20-1 to TRBJ1-6; possibly TRBD1 for D (5 bases). CDR3 length: 13 residues. Germline V lookup: CDR1 DFQATT, CDR2 SNEGSKA (reference sequence). Trimming cost V 3 bases and J 5 bases, with 8 bases left between them. The CDR3 loop is CSASHRNNSPLHF. The DNA for the CDR3 is TGCAGTGCTAGCCACAGGAATAATTCACCCCTCCACTTT.

Of note for this clonotype: The junction shows a germline mismatch at one end, possibly a read error. The rearrangement uses TRBV19 and TRBJ2-3; tentatively, D is TRBD2 (6 bases). The CDR3 is 14 amino acids. Germline CDR1 reads LNHDA; CDR2 reads SQIVND (reference sequence). The CDR3 region has the DNA TGTGCCATTAGTATGGGAACAAGCGGGGATACGCAGTATTTT. Translating it yields CAISMGTSGDTQYF.

In its sample, this clonotype was seen once. The rearrangement links TRBV6-4 to TRBJ1-4, with TRBD1 as a possible D gene (5 bases). Per the germline V gene, CDR1 is MRHNA and CDR2 is SNTAGT. This CDR3 region has 18 residues. Trimming stripped 10 bases from V and 4 bases from J, with 28 bases between. In DNA, the CDR3 is TGTGCCACCCTCCCGGGGGACGGACATTCTTCAATTAATGAAAAACTGTTTTTT. It specifies CATLPGDGHSSINEKLFF.

By proportion, this clonotype is medium-sized. This rearrangement joins TRBV7-2 to TRBJ1-2, with D possibly matching TRBD1 (5 bases). V lost 3 bases and J lost 8, with 13 bases in between. Germline V gene data show CDR1 as SGHTA and CDR2 as FQGNSA. The CDR3 totals 13 residues. CDR3 amino acids: CASSFLQGGGYTF. Here the CDR3 DNA reads TGTGCCAGCAGCTTTCTTCAGGGAGGAGGCTACACCTTC.

The chain links TRBV5-1 to TRBJ1-1, with D possibly being TRBD1 (5 bases). Trimming took off 3 bases at V and 4 bases at J, with 10 bases between the two ends. The germline CDR1 and CDR2 sequences are SGHRS and YFSETQ. This CDR3 has 13 amino acids. In nucleotides, the CDR3 is TGCGCCAGCAGCTGGGGGGTAGGCACTGAAGCTTTCTTT. Encoded protein: CASSWGVGTEAFF.

This clonotype was observed at least ten times. This chain connects TRBV5-6 to TRBJ2-1; no reliable D call. The CDR3 has 20 amino acids. V lost 0 bases and J lost 1, with 23 bases in between. Germline V gives CDR1 SGHDT, CDR2 YYEEEE. In DNA form, the CDR3 reads TGTGCCAGCAGCTTGGCCGTCTTCTCGTTAGCTGCTGAATCCTACAATGAGCAGTTCTTC. Amino acid sequence: CASSLAVFSLAAESYNEQFF.